One and the same sample provided the 24 T cell receptor beta chains below, sequenced in a study of shared clonotypes between healthy human individuals. CD45RO negativity and positive selection for CCR7 defined naive CD8 cells, a population that excluded terminally differentiated effector memory CD45RA+ cells. Generated by immunoSEQ multiplex PCR, the TCRdb table keeps only in-frame clones and is missing some. The sample consists of roughly 2 million clones, about 95% of them appearing once. Sequenced material: naive CD8+ T cells sorted from blood. The receptors here all came from a man younger than 30 in good health.

This clone was seen a single time. This chain links TRBV2 with TRBJ1-2, with 9 bases identical to TRBD1. The germline gives CDR1 SNHLY, CDR2 FYNNEI. The V segment lost 10 bases and the J segment 7 bases; nucleotides outside the gene matches: 16. CDR3 length: 15 amino acids. CDR3 DNA sequence: TGTGCCACTCCGGGACAGGGACGGGACTCTCTTGGCTACACCTTC. As protein: CATPGQGRDSLGYTF.

The chain employs TRBV27 and TRBJ2-6; 7 positions match TRBD1. CDR3 length: 16 amino acids. Per the germline V gene, CDR1 is MNHEY and CDR2 is SMNVEV (reference sequence). The V segment lost 7 bases and the J segment 0 bases; nucleotides outside the gene matches: 6. CDR3 DNA sequence: TGTGCCAGCACCGTTACAGGGGTCTCTGGGGCCAACGTCCTGACTTTC. It yields the protein CASTVTGVSGANVLTF.

The rearrangement links TRBV25-1 to TRBJ1-3; D is possibly TRBD1 (6 bases). Germline V gene data show CDR1 as MGHDK and CDR2 as SYGVNS. The CDR3 sequence is 11 residues long. Trimming shortened V by 8 bases and J by 13 bases, and 15 bases separated the two germline ends. CDR3 sequence reads: CASVRQGKIYF. DNA of the CDR3: TGTGCCAGCGTCAGGCAGGGGAAAATATATTTT.

The CDR3 sequence: CASSIDAPGRYYGYTF. In nucleotides, the CDR3 is TGTGCCAGTAGTATAGACGCCCCGGGACGATACTATGGCTACACCTTC. V is TRBV19 and J is TRBJ1-2; D may be TRBD1 (5 bases). CDR3 length: 16 residues. Germline V gene lookup returns CDR1 LNHDA and CDR2 SQIVND (reference sequence). With 0 bases removed from V and 3 bases from J, the gap between germline ends came to 14 bases.

This clone was recorded only once. V and J are TRBV7-6 and TRBJ2-7; TRBD1 or TRBD2 may be the D gene (5 bases each). V shed 2 bases and J shed 3 bases, with 8 bases lying between them. There are 13 residues in the CDR3. Germline loops: CDR1 SGHVS, CDR2 FNYEAQ. The CDR3 is CASSLRDRYEQYF. The CDR3 nucleotides read TGTGCCAGCAGCTTAAGGGACCGCTACGAGCAGTACTTC.

This sequence joins TRBV6-1 and TRBJ2-7, with TRBD1 matching 7 bases. The CDR3 has 11 amino acids. The J segment lost 9 bases and the V segment lost 4 bases, leaving 3 bases of the junction unmatched. CDR1 and CDR2 from the germline V gene are MNHNS and SASEGT. CDR3 nucleotide sequence: TGTGCCAGCAGTGGAGGGGGCTGGCAGTACTTC. It codes for CASSGGGWQYF.

This chain links TRBV6-5 with TRBJ1-2; 8 bases are shared with TRBD1. Germline trimming cut 3 bases from V and 4 bases from J; bases unmatched to any gene: 7. CDR1 is MNHEY and CDR2 is SVGAGI in the germline V gene. This CDR3 is built from 15 residues. CDR3 protein: CASSYGTGGSYGYTF. The CDR3 nucleotides are TGTGCCAGCAGTTATGGGACAGGTGGATCCTATGGCTACACCTTC.

In DNA, the CDR3 is TGTGCCAGCAGCTTCCCTACTAGCGGGGGTAAAGATGAGCAGTTCTTC. Translated: CASSFPTSGGKDEQFF. The genes are TRBV7-9 and TRBJ2-1; 11 bases match TRBD2. Germline CDR1 SEHNR, CDR2 FQNEAQ (reference sequence). CDR3 length: 16 residues. J was trimmed by 8 bases and V by 3 bases; bases with no gene match: 9.

The chain has TRBV11-2 and TRBJ1-1, with TRBD1 matching 7 bases. The CDR3 loop spans 14 amino acids. Germline V gene sequence: CDR1 SGHAT, CDR2 FQNNGV. The junction had 8 bases not matched to a gene; V was cut back by 3 bases and J by 7 bases. This CDR3 reads CASSFNPQGDEAFF. The CDR3 DNA is TGTGCCAGCAGCTTCAATCCCCAGGGGGATGAAGCTTTCTTT.

The chain couples TRBV21-1 to TRBJ2-1; no check of the table's D call, TRBD2, against the DNA was made. TRBV21-1 is designated a pseudogene. The CDR3 runs 15 residues. CDR3 loop: CASSEGREPYNEQFF. In DNA form, the CDR3 reads TGTGCCAGCAGCGAAGGGCGGGAGCCCTACAATGAGCAGTTCTTC.

This clone has just one count. The rearrangement links TRBV28 to TRBJ2-7; 7 nucleotides agree with TRBD2. CDR3 size: 13 residues. From germline, CDR1 is MDHEN and CDR2 SYDVKM. J lost 5 bases, V lost 7 bases, and 8 bases had no gene match. The DNA for the CDR3 is TGTGCCAGCATGGGGAGGGGCCCCAACGAGCAGTACTTC. Amino acids: CASMGRGPNEQYF.

The V and J genes are TRBV6-6 and TRBJ2-7; 8 nucleotides line up with TRBD2. The CDR3 totals 13 residues. With 5 bases clipped from V and 5 bases from J, the junction kept 5 bases outside the gene matches. The germline gives CDR1 MNHNY, CDR2 SVGAGI (reference sequence). This chain's CDR3 is CASSHGGADEQYF. In nucleotides, the CDR3 is TGTGCCAGCAGTCACGGGGGGGCCGACGAGCAGTACTTC.

Turning to this clone: Other nucleotide sequences in the sample specify the same CDR3. This chain connects TRBV5-1 to TRBJ2-7; 8 nucleotides line up with TRBD2. The CDR3 covers 14 residues. Unmatched junction bases numbered 2, after V lost 2 bases and J lost 1 base. Germline V CDR1 and CDR2: SGHRS, YFSETQ. The CDR3 DNA reads as TGCGCCAGCAGCTTAGCGGGAGAGTCCTACGAGCAGTACTTC. Translating gives CASSLAGESYEQYF.

This clone showed up just once. This chain links TRBV10-3 with TRBJ2-7; TRBD2 aligns across 10 bases. Per the germline V gene, CDR1 is ENHRY and CDR2 is SYGVKD. CDR3 length: 15 amino acids. The ends lost 2 bases at V and 7 bases at J; junction bases unmatched: 8. The CDR3 nucleotides read TGTGCCATCAGTGAGGAGAGCGGGAGGGCGGGGGAGCAGTACTTC. Translating gives CAISEESGRAGEQYF.

This clone was observed once. The rearrangement uses TRBV29-1 and TRBJ2-7; 11 bases align to TRBD2. Germline CDR1 SQVTM, CDR2 ANQGSEA. The V and J ends lost 7 bases and 2 bases, in that order; junction bases with no gene match: 13. The CDR3 consists of 16 residues. The CDR3 is CSAISSGTSGPYEQYF. CDR3 bases: TGCAGCGCCATATCCTCCGGGACTAGCGGACCCTACGAGCAGTACTTC.

The J gene is TRBJ2-7, the V gene TRBV4-3; D ambiguous. V lost 0 bases and J 2 bases, leaving 11 bases between the germline ends. Germline CDR1 is LGHNA and CDR2 is YSLEER. The CDR3 spans 15 residues. The CDR3 DNA reads TGCGCCAGCAGCCAAGAGATGGGCTTGACCTACGAGCAGTACTTC. Its protein product is CASSQEMGLTYEQYF.

This chain uses TRBV6-4 with TRBJ1-1; the D gene is possibly TRBD1 (5 bases). Trimming stripped 6 bases from V and 0 bases from J, with 8 bases between. Germline V gene lookup returns CDR1 MRHNA and CDR2 SNTAGT. This CDR3 has 13 residues. The CDR3 sequence: CASRQELNTEAFF. In DNA, the CDR3 is TGTGCCAGCAGACAGGAGTTGAACACTGAAGCTTTCTTT.

This chain uses TRBV7-8 with TRBJ2-7, with 11 bases aligning to TRBD1. V lost 4 bases and J lost 3; bases outside the gene matches: 2. This CDR3 has 14 amino acids. The germline V gene encodes CDR1 SGHVS and CDR2 FQNEAQ. The CDR3 protein is CASSWTGGGYEQYF. Here the CDR3 DNA reads TGTGCCAGCAGCTGGACAGGGGGCGGCTACGAGCAGTACTTC.

The V call is TRBV4-1, the J call TRBJ2-7, with D possibly matching TRBD1 (6 bases). The germline V and J ends were trimmed by 0 bases and 4 bases, with 13 bases remaining between them. CDR3 length equals 15 residues. The germline CDR1 and CDR2 sequences are MGHRA and YSYEKL. The CDR3 reads CASSQEWTDLYEQYF. The CDR3 DNA sequence: TGCGCCAGCAGCCAAGAGTGGACAGATCTGTACGAGCAGTACTTC.

As for this clone: Other DNA variants within this sample encode the same CDR3. The CDR3 sequence: CASTGDRGYNQPQHF. In DNA form, the CDR3 reads TGTGCCAGCACGGGGGACAGGGGCTACAATCAGCCCCAGCATTTT. The V gene is TRBV6-1, the J gene TRBJ1-5, with 10 bases identical to TRBD1. Unmatched junction bases numbered 6, after V lost 7 bases and J lost 3 bases. The CDR3 covers 15 residues. Germline CDR1 is MNHNS and CDR2 is SASEGT.

The chain couples TRBV27 to TRBJ2-1; TRBD1 aligns across 7 bases. The CDR3 totals 12 residues. V gave up 5 bases and J gave up 10 bases; unmatched junction bases: 5. CDR1 and CDR2 (germline): MNHEY, SMNVEV (reference sequence). CDR3 loop: CASSPGGIEQFF. The CDR3 DNA is TGTGCCAGCAGTCCAGGGGGAATAGAGCAGTTCTTC.

V gene TRBV14 combines with J gene TRBJ2-7, with TRBD2 matching 8 bases. V gave up 5 bases and J gave up 7 bases; unmatched junction bases: 7. There are 13 residues in the CDR3. In germline, CDR1 is SGHDN, CDR2 FVKESK. CDR3 sequence (DNA): TGTGCCAGCAGCGCTAGCGGGTTCGGGGAGCAGTACTTC. Protein product: CASSASGFGEQYF.

On this clone: Other DNA variants within this sample encode the same CDR3. The J gene is TRBJ1-5, the V gene TRBV4-1; no clear D gene. CDR1 is MGHRA and CDR2 is YSYEKL in the germline V gene. This CDR3 has 13 amino acids. V lost 3 bases and J 3 bases, leaving 6 bases between the germline ends. CDR3 DNA: TGCGCCAGCAGCCAGGGTAACAATCAGCCCCAGCATTTT. It codes for CASSQGNNQPQHF.

The chain recombines TRBV4-2 with TRBJ2-3; D is perhaps TRBD1 or TRBD2 (5 bases each). In germline, CDR1 is LGHNA, CDR2 YNFKEQ. V was trimmed by 4 bases and J by 3 bases, leaving 23 bases between them. This CDR3 comprises 18 residues. The CDR3 loop is CASSLPPRGPEGTDTQYF. The CDR3 bases are TGTGCCAGCAGCCTCCCTCCCCGGGGCCCTGAGGGTACAGATACGCAGTATTTT.